Sequencing of this T cell receptor (beta chain) was carried out in a study of identical twins. Healthy Caucasians made up all donors. TCRdb redid the calling of the 5' RACE reads with MiXCR, one entry per CDR3 protein. The table has 400,000 to 550,000 distinct CDR3 sequences, roughly 21% seen once. Germline V lookup: CDR1 SQVTM, CDR2 ANQGSEA. The CDR3 is 13 amino acids. V lost 4 bases and J 0 bases, leaving 10 bases between the germline ends. Another study also made use of these data, one on T cells expressing NK-cell markers.

What was sequenced was CD4+ T cells sorted from blood. V and J are TRBV29-1 and TRBJ2-7, with no clear D. This TCR was recovered from a woman under 30 in good health. The CDR3 DNA follows: TGCAGCGTTGTTTCGGTCAGCTCCTACGAGCAGTACTTC. Translated, it gives CSVVSVSSYEQYF.